This TCR beta chain was sequenced in a study of blood T cell repertoires in COVID-19. Turning to the study itself: Samples taken during acute and convalescent COVID-19 were collected in the United States, Italy and Spain. The cDNA or gDNA used as material had been derived from T cells, B-cell-depleted T cells, or PBMCs.

The authors' processing: For nucleated cells, counts were estimated from reference gene primer amplification. Libraries were prepared by immunoSEQ multiplex PCR; TCRdb keeps only in-frame clonotypes and omits some of them. The V and J calls and the clone size are those of that table, but D and trimming were determined from the DNA. The sample contains some 220,000 clones, around four fifths of which appear only once. Sequenced input: peripheral blood. The receptor's source is an older woman with active or convalescent COVID-19.

For the CDR3, the DNA is TGTGCCAGCACTTATAACGGGAGGGCCTACAATGAGCAGTTCTTC. Amino acid sequence: CASTYNGRAYNEQFF. The chain recombines TRBV5-4 with TRBJ2-1, with 8 bases that match TRBD2. The CDR3 is 15 amino acids. V was clipped by 6 bases and J by 2 bases; unmatched bases: 7. Germline CDR1 is SGHNT and CDR2 is YYREEE (reference sequence).